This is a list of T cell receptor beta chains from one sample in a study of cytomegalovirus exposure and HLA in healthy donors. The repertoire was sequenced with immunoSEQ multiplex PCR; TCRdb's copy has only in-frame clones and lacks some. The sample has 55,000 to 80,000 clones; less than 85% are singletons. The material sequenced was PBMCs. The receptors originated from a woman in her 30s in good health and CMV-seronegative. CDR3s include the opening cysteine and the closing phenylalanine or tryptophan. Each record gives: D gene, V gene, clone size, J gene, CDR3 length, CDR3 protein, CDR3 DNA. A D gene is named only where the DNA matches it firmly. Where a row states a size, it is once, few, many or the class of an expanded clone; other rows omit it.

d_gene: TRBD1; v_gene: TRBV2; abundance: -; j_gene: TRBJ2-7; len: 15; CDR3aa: CASNPGGQGPYEQYF; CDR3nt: TGTGCCAGCAACCCTGGGGGACAGGGGCCCTACGAGCAGTACTTC
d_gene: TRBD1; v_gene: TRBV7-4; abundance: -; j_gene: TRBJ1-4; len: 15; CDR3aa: CASSFRDRGSEKLFF; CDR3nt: TGTGCCAGCAGCTTCCGGGACAGGGGTTCCGAAAAACTGTTTTTT
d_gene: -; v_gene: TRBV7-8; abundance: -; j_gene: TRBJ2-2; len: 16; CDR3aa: CASSLDSGGVTGELFF; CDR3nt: TGTGCCAGCAGCTTAGATAGCGGAGGGGTCACCGGGGAGCTGTTTTTT
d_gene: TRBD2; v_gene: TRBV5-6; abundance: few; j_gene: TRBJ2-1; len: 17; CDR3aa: CASSSTWTSGSYNEQFF; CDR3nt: TGTGCCAGCAGCTCCACATGGACTAGCGGATCCTACAATGAGCAGTTCTTC
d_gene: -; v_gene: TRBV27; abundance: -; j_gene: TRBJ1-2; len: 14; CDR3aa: CASSQGARGYGYTF; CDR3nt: TGTGCCAGCAGTCAAGGGGCGCGTGGCTATGGCTACACCTTC
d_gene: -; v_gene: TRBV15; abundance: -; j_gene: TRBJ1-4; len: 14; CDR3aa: CATSYGGANEKLFF; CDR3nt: TGTGCCACCAGCTACGGGGGGGCTAATGAAAAACTGTTTTTT
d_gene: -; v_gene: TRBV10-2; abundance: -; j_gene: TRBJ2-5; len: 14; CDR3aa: CASGGGSTPETQYF; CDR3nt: TGCGCCAGCGGGGGCGGCTCGACTCCAGAGACCCAGTACTTC
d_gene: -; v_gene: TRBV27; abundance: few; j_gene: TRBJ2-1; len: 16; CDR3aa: CASSHGVRDNYNEQFF; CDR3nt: TGTGCCAGCTCCCATGGGGTGAGGGACAACTACAATGAGCAGTTCTTC
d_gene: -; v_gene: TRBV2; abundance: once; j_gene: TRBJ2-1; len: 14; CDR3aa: CASSVVLRRNEQFF; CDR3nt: TGTGCCAGCAGTGTCGTGCTCCGCCGGAATGAGCAGTTCTTC
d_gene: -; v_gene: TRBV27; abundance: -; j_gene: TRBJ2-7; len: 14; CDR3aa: CASSFRGNSYEQYF; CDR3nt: TGTGCCAGCAGTTTTCGGGGGAACTCCTACGAGCAGTACTTC
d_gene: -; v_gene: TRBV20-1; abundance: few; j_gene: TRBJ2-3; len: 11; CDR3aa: CSAAAADTQYF; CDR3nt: TGCAGTGCTGCCGCGGCAGATACGCAGTATTTT
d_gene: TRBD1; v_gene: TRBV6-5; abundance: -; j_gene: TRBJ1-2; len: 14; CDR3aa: CASRVQGASYGYTF; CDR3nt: TGTGCCAGCAGGGTACAGGGGGCGAGCTATGGCTACACCTTC
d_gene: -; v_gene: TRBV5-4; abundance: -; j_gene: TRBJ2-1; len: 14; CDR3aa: CASSATRGSNEQFF; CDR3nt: TGTGCCAGCAGCGCTACCAGGGGAAGTAATGAGCAGTTCTTC
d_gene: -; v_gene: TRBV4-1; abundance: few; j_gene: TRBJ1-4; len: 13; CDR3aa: CASSLGLNEKLFF; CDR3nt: TGCGCCAGCAGCCTCGGACTCAATGAAAAACTGTTTTTT
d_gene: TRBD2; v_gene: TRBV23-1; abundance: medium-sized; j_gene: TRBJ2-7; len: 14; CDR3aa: CASVGREGSYEQYF; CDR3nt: TGCGCCAGCGTAGGTAGGGAGGGATCCTACGAGCAGTACTTC
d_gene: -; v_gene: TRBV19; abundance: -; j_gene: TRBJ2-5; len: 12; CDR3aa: CASSRGRETQYF; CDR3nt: TGTGCCAGTAGTAGAGGGAGGGAGACCCAGTACTTC
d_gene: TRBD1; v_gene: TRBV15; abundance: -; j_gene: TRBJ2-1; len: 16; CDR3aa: CATSRDLGQGANEQFF; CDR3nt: TGTGCCACCAGCAGAGATCTGGGACAGGGGGCGAATGAGCAGTTCTTC
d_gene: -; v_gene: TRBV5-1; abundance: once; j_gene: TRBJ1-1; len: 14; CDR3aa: CASSLAVQGTSAFF; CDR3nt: TGCGCCAGCAGCTTGGCGGTCCAGGGTACGTCGGCTTTCTTT
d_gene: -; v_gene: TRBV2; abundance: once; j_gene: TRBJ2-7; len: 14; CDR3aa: CASTRGSLIYEQYF; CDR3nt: TGTGCCAGCACTCGGGGGTCTCTGATCTACGAGCAGTACTTC
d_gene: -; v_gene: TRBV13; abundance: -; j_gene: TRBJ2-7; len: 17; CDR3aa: CASSLFSRGTLTYEQYF; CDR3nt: TGTGCCAGCAGCTTATTCTCTAGGGGCACCTTAACCTACGAGCAGTACTTC
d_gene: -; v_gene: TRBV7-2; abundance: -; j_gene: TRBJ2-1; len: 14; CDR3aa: CASSALGGTNEQFF; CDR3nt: TGTGCCAGCAGCGCCTTGGGCGGGACCAATGAGCAGTTCTTC
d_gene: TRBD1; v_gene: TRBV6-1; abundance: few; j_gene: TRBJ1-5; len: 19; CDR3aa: CASSGEGQGRGYSNQPQHF; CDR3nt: TGTGCCAGCAGTGGGGAGGGACAGGGAAGGGGGTATAGCAATCAGCCCCAGCATTTT
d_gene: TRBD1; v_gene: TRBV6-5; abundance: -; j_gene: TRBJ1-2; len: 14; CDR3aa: CASSRDRDLYGYTF; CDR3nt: TGTGCCAGCAGTAGGGACAGGGACCTATATGGCTACACCTTC
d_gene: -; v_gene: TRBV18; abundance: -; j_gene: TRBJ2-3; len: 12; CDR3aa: CASSPLKDTQYF; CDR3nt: TGTGCCAGCTCACCTCTTAAAGATACGCAGTATTTT
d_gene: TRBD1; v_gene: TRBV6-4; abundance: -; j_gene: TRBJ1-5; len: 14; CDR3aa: CASSTGDPGKPQHF; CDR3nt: TGTGCCAGCTCGACAGGGGACCCTGGGAAGCCCCAGCATTTT
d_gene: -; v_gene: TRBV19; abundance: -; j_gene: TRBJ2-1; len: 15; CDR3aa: CASSIVQGRANEQFF; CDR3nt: TGTGCCAGTAGTATAGTACAGGGAAGAGCAAATGAGCAGTTCTTC
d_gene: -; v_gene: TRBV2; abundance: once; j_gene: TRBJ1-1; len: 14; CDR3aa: CASSVPRVRNEAFF; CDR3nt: TGTGCCAGCAGTGTTCCTCGGGTTCGAAATGAAGCTTTCTTT
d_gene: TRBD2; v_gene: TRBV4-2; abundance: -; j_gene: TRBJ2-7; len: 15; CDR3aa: CASSQGTSGRDEQYF; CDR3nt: TGTGCCAGCAGCCAAGGCACTAGCGGGAGAGACGAGCAGTACTTC
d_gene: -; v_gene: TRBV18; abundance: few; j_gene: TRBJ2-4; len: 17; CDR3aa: CASSPGQGRGRGDIQYF; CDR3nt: TGTGCCAGCTCACCGGGACAAGGGCGGGGCCGGGGGGACATTCAGTACTTC
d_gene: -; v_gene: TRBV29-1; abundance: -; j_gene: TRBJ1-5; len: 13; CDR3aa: CSVAGLSGEPQHF; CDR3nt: TGCAGCGTTGCAGGGTTAAGTGGGGAGCCCCAGCATTTT
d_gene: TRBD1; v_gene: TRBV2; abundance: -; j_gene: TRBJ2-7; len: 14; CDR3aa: CASSAGQGADEQYF; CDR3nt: TGTGCCAGCAGTGCAGGGCAGGGGGCGGACGAGCAGTACTTC
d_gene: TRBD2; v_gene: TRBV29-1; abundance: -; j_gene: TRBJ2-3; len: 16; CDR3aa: CSVAHATSGSADTQYF; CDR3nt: TGCAGCGTTGCCCACGCGACTAGCGGGAGCGCAGATACGCAGTATTTT
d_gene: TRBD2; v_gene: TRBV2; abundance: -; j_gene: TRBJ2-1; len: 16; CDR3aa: CASRNLAGGPFDEQFF; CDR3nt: TGTGCCAGCAGGAATCTAGCGGGAGGACCCTTCGATGAGCAGTTCTTC
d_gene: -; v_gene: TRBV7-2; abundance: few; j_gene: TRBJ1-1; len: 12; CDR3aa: CASSSYAGEAFF; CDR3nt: TGTGCCAGCAGCTCCTACGCGGGTGAAGCTTTCTTT
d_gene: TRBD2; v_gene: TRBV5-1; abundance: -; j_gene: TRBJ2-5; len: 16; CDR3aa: CASSWRTSGSQETQYF; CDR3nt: TGCGCCAGCAGCTGGAGGACTAGCGGGAGTCAAGAGACCCAGTACTTC
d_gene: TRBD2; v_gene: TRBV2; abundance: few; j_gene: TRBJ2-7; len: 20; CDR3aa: CASRVRLAGALLPTGYEQYF; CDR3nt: TGTGCCAGCAGAGTGAGACTAGCGGGAGCCCTGCTGCCAACCGGGTACGAGCAGTACTTC
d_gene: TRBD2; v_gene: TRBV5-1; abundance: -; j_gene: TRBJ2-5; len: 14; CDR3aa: CASSPSSGQETQYF; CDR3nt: TGCGCCAGCAGCCCCTCTAGCGGGCAAGAGACCCAGTACTTC
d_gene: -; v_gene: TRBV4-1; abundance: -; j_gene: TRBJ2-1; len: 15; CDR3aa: CASSQEVRDYNEQFF; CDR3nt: TGCGCCAGCAGCCAAGAAGTCAGGGACTACAATGAGCAGTTCTTC
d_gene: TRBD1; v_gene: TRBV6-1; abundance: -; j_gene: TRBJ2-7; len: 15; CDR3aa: CASSEGQGESYEQYF; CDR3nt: TGTGCCAGCAGCGAAGGACAGGGGGAATCCTACGAGCAGTACTTC
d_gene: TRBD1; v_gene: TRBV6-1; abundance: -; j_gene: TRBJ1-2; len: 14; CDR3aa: CASSEGTGDCGYTF; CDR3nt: TGTGCCAGCAGTGAAGGGACAGGGGACTGTGGCTACACCTTC
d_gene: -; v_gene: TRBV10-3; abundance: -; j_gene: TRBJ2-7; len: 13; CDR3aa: CAISEAGSYEQYF; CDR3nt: TGTGCCATCAGTGAGGCCGGGTCCTACGAGCAGTACTTC
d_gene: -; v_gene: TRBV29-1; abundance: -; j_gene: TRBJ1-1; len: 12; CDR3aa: CSGEGLDTEAFF; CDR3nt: TGCAGCGGGGAGGGGCTCGACACTGAAGCTTTCTTT
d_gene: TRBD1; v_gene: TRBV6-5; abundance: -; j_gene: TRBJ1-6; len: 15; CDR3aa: CASSYTTGEDSPLHF; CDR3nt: TGTGCCAGCAGTTACACGACAGGGGAGGATTCACCCCTCCACTTT
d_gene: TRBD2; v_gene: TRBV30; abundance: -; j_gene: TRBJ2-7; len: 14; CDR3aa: CAWKLLADDYEQYF; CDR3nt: TGTGCCTGGAAGCTACTAGCGGACGATTACGAGCAGTACTTC
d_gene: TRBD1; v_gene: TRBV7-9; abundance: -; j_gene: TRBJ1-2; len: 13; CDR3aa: CASSQPTTGQLAF; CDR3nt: TGTGCCAGCAGCCAACCTACGACAGGGCAATTGGCCTTC
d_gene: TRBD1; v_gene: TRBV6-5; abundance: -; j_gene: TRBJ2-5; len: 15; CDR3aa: CASSYSGQRGETQYF; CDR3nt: TGTGCCAGCAGTTACTCGGGACAGAGGGGCGAGACCCAGTACTTC
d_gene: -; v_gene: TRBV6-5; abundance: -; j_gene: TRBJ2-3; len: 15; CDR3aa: CASSYSPGVTDTQYF; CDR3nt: TGTGCCAGCAGTTACTCACCGGGAGTCACAGATACGCAGTATTTT
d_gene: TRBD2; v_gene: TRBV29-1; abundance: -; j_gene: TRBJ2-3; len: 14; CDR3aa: CSVVGSAGADTQYF; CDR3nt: TGCAGCGTTGTTGGGTCCGCGGGGGCAGATACGCAGTATTTT
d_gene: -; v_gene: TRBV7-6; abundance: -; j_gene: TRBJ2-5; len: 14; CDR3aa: CASSLNRAGETQYF; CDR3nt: TGTGCCAGCAGCTTAAATAGGGCGGGGGAGACCCAGTACTTC